This TCR beta chain was recorded in a study of blood T cell repertoires in COVID-19. TCRdb keeps only in-frame clones here, not all; method: immunoSEQ multiplex PCR. The table lists about 200,000 clones, about 82% of them singletons. The CDR3 sequence is 13 residues long. From germline, CDR1 is LNHDA and CDR2 SQIVND (reference sequence). Trimming took 1 base from V and 5 from J; bases not matched to a gene: 1. The origin of this receptor is a man aged 35 to 55 with acute COVID-19. The sequencing input was PBMCs or T cells enriched from blood (not recorded which). V and J are TRBV19 and TRBJ2-7, with 8 positions matching TRBD1. The CDR3 DNA reads TGTGCCAGTAGTATAGCAGGGGGCCACGAGCAGTACTTC. Protein product: CASSIAGGHEQYF. Supplemented by reference TRBV19 and TRBJ2-7, the full variable domain reads DGGITQSPKYLFRKEGQNVTLSCEQNLNHDAMYWYRQDPGQGLRLIYYSQIVNDFQKGDIAEGYSVSREKKESFPLTVTSAQKNPTAFYLCASSIAGGHEQYFGPGTRLTVT.